This record covers a single T cell receptor (beta chain). The data were produced by immunoSEQ multiplex PCR, yet TCRdb's version contains in-frame clones alone and is incomplete. The table has roughly 120,000 clones, about 95% seen once; the top ten hold around 3.6%. This specimen comes from a study of control samples from healthy donors and cancer patients. Trimming took off 4 bases at V and 2 bases at J, with 8 bases between the two ends. The CDR3 has 13 amino acids. Germline CDR1 SEHNR, CDR2 FQNEAQ (reference sequence). Sequenced sample: blood. The receptor was isolated from a young man in good health. V gene TRBV7-9 combines with J gene TRBJ2-5, with D unclear. The CDR3: CASSYREQETQYF. CDR3 nucleotide sequence: TGTGCCAGCAGCTACAGAGAGCAAGAGACCCAGTACTTC.